One sample yielded the 19 T cell receptor beta chains listed below, sequenced in a study of graft-versus-host responses after intestinal transplantation. Clones were read by immunoSEQ multiplex PCR, and TCRdb kept only the in-frame ones, dropping some. The table records under 75,000 clones, around nine tenths of them present only once. Intraepithelial lymphocytes and lamina propria lymphocytes were released through processing of graft tissue. Here the sequenced sample was ileum tissue, taken less than 400 days after transplant. Receptors originate from a human patient who received an intestinal transplant, so some T cells may come from the graft donor.

V usage is TRBV10-2 and J usage is TRBJ2-3, with D hard to call. V shed 7 bases and J shed 5 bases, with 16 bases lying between them. CDR3 length: 14 amino acids. Germline V gene sequence: CDR1 WSHSY, CDR2 SAAADI. CDR3 in DNA: TGCGCCAGCACCCGAGTCAGCCTGAAAGATACGCAGTATTTT. Translated: CASTRVSLKDTQYF.

The rearrangement joins TRBV28 to TRBJ1-4; no definite D call. Germline V CDR1 and CDR2: MDHEN, SYDVKM. V dropped 6 bases and J dropped 5 bases, with 10 bases sitting between them. CDR3 length equals 13 residues. The CDR3 nucleotides read TGTGCCAGCAGGTCGGGAGGAAATGAAAAACTGTTTTTT. Amino acids: CASRSGGNEKLFF.

The chain joins TRBV6-1 to TRBJ2-7, with 9 bases that match TRBD2. Germline CDR1 reads MNHNS; CDR2 reads SASEGT. Trimming removed 5 bases from V and 4 bases from J; junction bases left unmatched: 3. This CDR3 region has 13 residues. The chain's CDR3 is CASSSGGPYEQYF. For the CDR3, the DNA is TGTGCCAGCAGTAGCGGGGGGCCGTACGAGCAGTACTTC.

The chain recombines TRBV9 with TRBJ2-7; D remains unclear. V was clipped by 2 bases and J by 5 bases, with 11 bases between them. This CDR3 has 13 residues. Germline CDR1 SGDLS, CDR2 YYNGEE. The chain's CDR3 is CASSVGPGDEQYF. The DNA of the CDR3 is TGTGCCAGCAGCGTTGGTCCCGGAGACGAGCAGTACTTC.

By its share, this clone is medium-sized. The genes are TRBV6-6 and TRBJ2-7; D may match TRBD1 or TRBD2 (5 bases each). Germline loops: CDR1 MNHNY, CDR2 SVGAGI (reference sequence). The V gene lost 6 bases and the J gene lost 4 bases, with 16 bases spanning the gap. CDR3 length equals 14 residues. In nucleotides, the CDR3 is TGTGCCAGCAGCTCCTACGGGGCCGGGTACGAGCAGTACTTC. It is translated as CASSSYGAGYEQYF.

V usage is TRBV4-1 and J usage is TRBJ2-5; TRBD1 matches 10 bases. The better agreement between TRBJ2-7 and the DNA end casts doubt on the J call. This CDR3 is 14 amino acids long. Germline V gene lookup returns CDR1 MGHRA and CDR2 YSYEKL. CDR3 in amino acids: CASSRGTGAYEQYF. CDR3 coding DNA: TGCGCCAGCAGCCGAGGGACAGGGGCCTACGAGCAGTACTTC.

The gene calls are TRBV4-1 and TRBJ2-3, with 13 bases lining up with TRBD2. The V and J ends lost 4 bases and 1 base, in that order; junction bases with no gene match: 17. Germline V gene data show CDR1 as MGHRA and CDR2 as YSYEKL. The CDR3 covers 21 residues. CDR3 sequence reads: CASSRATGTSGNFLGTDTQYF. DNA for the CDR3: TGCGCCAGCAGCCGGGCCACCGGGACTAGCGGGAATTTTTTGGGCACAGATACGCAGTATTTT.

The chain links TRBV27 to TRBJ1-5; D not resolved. The length of the CDR3 is 15 residues. CDR1 is MNHEY, CDR2 SMNVEV, per germline (reference sequence). The germline V and J ends were trimmed by 0 bases and 1 base, with 7 bases remaining between them. CDR3 region: CASSLSGWSNQPQHF. The CDR3 bases are TGTGCCAGCAGTTTATCGGGCTGGAGCAATCAGCCCCAGCATTTT.

CDR3 loop: CASSPKASLEAFF. The CDR3 DNA reads as TGTGCCAGCTCACCAAAGGCTAGCCTTGAAGCTTTCTTT. This rearrangement joins TRBV18 to TRBJ1-1; D gene uncertain. CDR3 length: 13 residues. Germline lookup yields CDR1 KGHSH and CDR2 LQKENI. V was pared by 2 bases and J by 7 bases, with 11 bases between. Drawing the rest from reference TRBV18 and TRBJ1-1, the complete variable domain is NAGVMQNPRHLVRRRGQEARLRCSPMKGHSHVYWYRQLPEEGLKFMVYLQKENIIDESGMPKERFSAEFPKEGPSILRIQQVVRGDSAAYFCASSPKASLEAFFGQGTRLTVV.

The rearrangement uses TRBV6-1 and TRBJ2-5; TRBD2 matches 8 bases. The J call is uncertain, as TRBJ2-7 better fits the DNA end. Per the germline V gene, CDR1 is MNHNS and CDR2 is SASEGT. The CDR3 totals 14 residues. The chain's CDR3 is CASKVSGSEYEQYF. The CDR3 DNA reads as TGTGCCAGCAAGGTGAGCGGGAGCGAGTACGAGCAGTACTTC.

The chain links TRBV6-6 to TRBJ2-3, with D perhaps matching TRBD2 (7 bases). CDR1 and CDR2 (germline): MNHNY, SVGAGI (reference sequence). The CDR3 has 14 amino acids. Trimming left V 6 bases short and J 2 bases short, with 12 bases between. CDR3 DNA: TGTGCCAGCAGAACGGGGGGCTACACAGATACGCAGTATTTT. As protein: CASRTGGYTDTQYF.

This clone appeared a few times. The chain links TRBV2 to TRBJ2-4; D gene unclear. Germline CDR1 and CDR2: SNHLY and FYNNEI. The V gene lost 9 bases and the J gene lost 2 bases, with 5 bases spanning the gap. CDR3 size: 11 residues. The CDR3 loop reads CASSPKNIQYF. The CDR3 DNA reads as TGTGCCAGTAGCCCCAAAAACATTCAGTACTTC. Variable domain in full (rest from reference TRBV2 and TRBJ2-4): EPEVTQTPSHQVTQMGQEVILRCVPISNHLYFYWYRQILGQKVEFLVSFYNNEISEKSEIFDDQFSVERPDGSNFTLKIRSTKLEDSAMYFCASSPKNIQYFGAGTRLSVL.

The chain is built from TRBV4-1 and TRBJ2-7, with D maybe TRBD1 (6 bases). Germline CDR1 is MGHRA and CDR2 is YSYEKL. Deletions cut 5 bases from V and 5 bases from J, with 16 bases between. The CDR3 has 14 amino acids. The CDR3 region has the DNA TGCGCCAGCAGCTCAACGCAGGGGATGGACGAGCAGTACTTC. Its translation: CASSSTQGMDEQYF.

The chain joins TRBV19 to TRBJ1-5; D is perhaps TRBD1 (5 bases). The germline gives CDR1 LNHDA, CDR2 SQIVND (reference sequence). V gave up 5 bases and J gave up 6 bases, with 14 bases separating them. The length of the CDR3 is 14 residues. The CDR3 protein is CASSPSGVGQPQHF. For the CDR3, the DNA is TGTGCCAGTAGTCCTTCGGGGGTGGGTCAGCCCCAGCATTTT.

The gene calls are TRBV2 and TRBJ2-1; D may be TRBD1 (6 bases). CDR1 and CDR2 (germline): SNHLY, FYNNEI. The V and J ends lost 6 bases and 5 bases respectively, with 26 bases between them. The CDR3 length is 18 residues. The CDR3 here is CASSASVVAQGNDNEQFF. Here the CDR3 DNA reads TGTGCCAGCAGCGCATCTGTTGTTGCACAGGGTAACGACAATGAGCAGTTCTTC.

The V gene is TRBV5-6, the J gene TRBJ2-7, with D possibly TRBD2 on 6 matching bases. The CDR3 runs 17 residues. Trimming pared 0 bases from V and 5 bases from J, leaving 21 bases between. Germline CDR1 is SGHDT and CDR2 is YYEEEE. The CDR3 coding sequence is TGTGCCAGCAGCTTGGTGGCGGGGACTCCCCTCGGGAACGAGCAGTACTTC. It codes for CASSLVAGTPLGNEQYF.

This clone came up once. The rearrangement joins TRBV15 to TRBJ2-1; 16 bases agree with TRBD2. Germline CDR1 LNHNV, CDR2 YYDKDF (reference sequence). The CDR3 sequence is 17 residues long. Trimming cost V 8 bases and J 5 bases; bases outside gene matches: 9. The CDR3 reads CATAGTSGRAVDNEQFF. DNA for the CDR3: TGTGCCACCGCCGGGACTAGCGGGAGGGCGGTCGACAATGAGCAGTTCTTC.

This chain uses TRBV5-1 with TRBJ2-5, with a weak D call TRBD2 (5 bases). Between the trimmed V and J ends, which lost 4 bases and 5 bases, there was a span of 9 bases. Germline assignment: CDR1 SGHRS and CDR2 YFSETQ. The CDR3 covers 12 residues. CDR3 protein: CASSELGETQYF. The CDR3 region has the DNA TGCGCCAGCAGCGAACTAGGGGAGACCCAGTACTTC.

This chain joins TRBV13 and TRBJ2-2; 13 positions agree with TRBD2. The germline gives CDR1 PRHDT, CDR2 FYEKMQ (reference sequence). With 5 bases clipped from V and 4 bases from J, the junction kept 7 bases outside the gene matches. There are 17 residues in the CDR3. This chain's CDR3 is CASSPRLAGGSTGELFF. Here the CDR3 DNA reads TGTGCCAGCAGCCCCCGACTAGCGGGAGGCAGCACCGGGGAGCTGTTTTTT.